This note documents a single T cell receptor beta chain sequence. The source of the sample is a study of blood T cell repertoires in COVID-19. Study details: COVID-19 samples collected from the United States, Italy and Spain covered acute and convalescent phases. The analysed material was cDNA or gDNA that came from T cells, B-cell-depleted T cells, or PBMCs.

Authors' methods: Amplification with reference gene primers provided the estimates of nucleated cell counts. Generated by immunoSEQ multiplex PCR, the TCRdb table keeps only in-frame clones and is missing some. Clone size and the V and J calls come from that table; the DNA yielded D and trimming. The sample has 200,000 or so clones, around 80% seen once; the top ten hold 13%. The CDR3 consists of 14 residues. The germline V gene has CDR1 SNHLY and CDR2 FYNNEI. V was clipped by 8 bases and J by 7 bases; unmatched bases: 5. The sequence derives from a human donor in a cohort sampled during active COVID-19. The chain employs TRBV2 and TRBJ1-6; 10 bases fit TRBD1. Material for sequencing was peripheral blood. CDR3 in DNA: TGTGCCAGCGGTGGACAGGGGGGAAATTCACCCCTCCACTTT. Amino acids: CASGGQGGNSPLHF.